These T cell receptor beta chains were read from a single sample in a study of blood T cell repertoires in COVID-19. Method: immunoSEQ multiplex PCR; TCRdb's copy keeps in-frame clones and lacks some. The repertoire holds under 200,000 clones, with 83% as singletons. The sequenced material came from peripheral blood. The receptors were sampled from a human donor in a cohort sampled during active COVID-19. Both conserved end residues are part of each CDR3. Not every row has a clone size; where given, it reads once, few, many or a size class.

V,size,J,CDR3
TRBV18,.,TRBJ1-6,CASSLMTGGENSPLHF
TRBV3-1/TRBV3-2,.,TRBJ2-7,CASSNFYEQYF
TRBV28,.,TRBJ2-7,CATSATYEQYF
TRBV12-3/TRBV12-4,.,TRBJ1-2,CASSLRGGRGYTF
TRBV9,few,TRBJ1-2,CASSVELSANYGYTF
TRBV6-2/TRBV6-3,.,TRBJ1-4,CASSFSGGDGKLFF
TRBV5-6,few,TRBJ2-5,CASASGTRVRSQETQYF
TRBV28,few,TRBJ2-5,CASSPPTGGGETQYF
TRBV29-1,few,TRBJ1-6,CSVEDAGRRPLHF
TRBV5-3,.,TRBJ2-7,CARSCPGTGGLYEQYF
TRBV4-3,.,TRBJ2-3,CASSQGLLAGGVDTQYF
TRBV6-5,.,TRBJ1-1,CASSYAGEEAFF
TRBV7-2,few,TRBJ1-1,CASSSLRGWAFF
TRBV3-1/TRBV3-2,.,TRBJ1-2,CASSLRTGATGYTF
TRBV5-1,.,TRBJ2-1,CASSRDSSYNEQFF
TRBV19,.,TRBJ2-7,CASSGLSYEQYF
TRBV18,.,TRBJ1-1,CASSPQGGGVNTEAFF
TRBV7-3,.,TRBJ2-2,CASSSGQGETGELFF
TRBV19,.,TRBJ2-7,CASSIVGAGSYEQYF
TRBV5-6,.,TRBJ1-1,CASRTQSAAEAFF
TRBV4-3,.,TRBJ1-5,CASSHDSGNQPQHF
TRBV9,.,TRBJ2-3,CASSERGDRTDTQYF
TRBV7-2,.,TRBJ2-6,CASSRTQSGANVLTF
TRBV12-3/TRBV12-4,few,TRBJ2-4,CASSLEGGIQYF
TRBV6-5,.,TRBJ2-1,CASSAPGQGHNEQFF
TRBV4-1,few,TRBJ2-7,CASSQGGTGWEQYF
TRBV5-6,few,TRBJ1-2,CASSPANYGYTF
TRBV18,.,TRBJ2-1,CASSPQSGNEQFF
TRBV6-5,.,TRBJ1-1,CASSYSRWGTPTEAFF
TRBV6-5,.,TRBJ2-5,CASNTGLAGGETQYF
TRBV29-1,.,TRBJ1-5,CSVVTGDQPQHF
TRBV18,once,TRBJ2-3,CASSEVAGITVGDTQYF
TRBV10-3,.,TRBJ1-3,CAISESLRRGRGNTIYF
TRBV6-2/TRBV6-3,.,TRBJ2-7,CASSLGDRTGAYEQYF
TRBV19,.,TRBJ1-2,CASRRGRANYGYTF
TRBV10-2,.,TRBJ2-7,CASSEGGGVYEQYF
TRBV3-1/TRBV3-2,.,TRBJ1-3,CASSQDRRPSSGNTIYF